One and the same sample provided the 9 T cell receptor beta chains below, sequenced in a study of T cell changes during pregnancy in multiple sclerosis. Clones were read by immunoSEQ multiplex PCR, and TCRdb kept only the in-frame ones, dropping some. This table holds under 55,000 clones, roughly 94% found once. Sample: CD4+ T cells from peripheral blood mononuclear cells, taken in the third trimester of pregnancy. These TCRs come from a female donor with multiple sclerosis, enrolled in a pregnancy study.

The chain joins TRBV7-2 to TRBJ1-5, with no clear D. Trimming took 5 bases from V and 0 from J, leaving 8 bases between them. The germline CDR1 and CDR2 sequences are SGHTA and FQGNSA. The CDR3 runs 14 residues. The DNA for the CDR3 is TGTGCCAGCAGCGGCCAGGTTAGCAATCAGCCCCAGCATTTT. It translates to CASSGQVSNQPQHF.

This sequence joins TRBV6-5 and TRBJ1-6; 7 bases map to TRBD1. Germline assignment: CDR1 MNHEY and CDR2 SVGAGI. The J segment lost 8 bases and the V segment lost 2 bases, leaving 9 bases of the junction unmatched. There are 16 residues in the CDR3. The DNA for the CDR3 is TGTGCCAGCAGTTACGCAAGAACAGGGGCAGATTCACCCCTCCACTTT. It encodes CASSYARTGADSPLHF.

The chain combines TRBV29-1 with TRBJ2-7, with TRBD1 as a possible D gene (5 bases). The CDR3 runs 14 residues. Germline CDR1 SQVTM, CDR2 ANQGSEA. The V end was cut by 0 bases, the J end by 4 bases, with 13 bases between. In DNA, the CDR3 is TGCAGCGTTGAAGAGACCAGGGCGTCGTACGAGCAGTACTTC. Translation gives CSVEETRASYEQYF.

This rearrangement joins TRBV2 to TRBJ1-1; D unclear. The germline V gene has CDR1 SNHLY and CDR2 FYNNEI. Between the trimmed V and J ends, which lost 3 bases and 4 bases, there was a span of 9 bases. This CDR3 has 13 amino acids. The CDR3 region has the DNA TGTGCCAGCAGTGACCGGGAGGGCACTGAAGCTTTCTTT. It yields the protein CASSDREGTEAFF. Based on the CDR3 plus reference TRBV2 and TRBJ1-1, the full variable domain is EPEVTQTPSHQVTQMGQEVILRCVPISNHLYFYWYRQILGQKVEFLVSFYNNEISEKSEIFDDQFSVERPDGSNFTLKIRSTKLEDSAMYFCASSDREGTEAFFGQGTRLTVV.

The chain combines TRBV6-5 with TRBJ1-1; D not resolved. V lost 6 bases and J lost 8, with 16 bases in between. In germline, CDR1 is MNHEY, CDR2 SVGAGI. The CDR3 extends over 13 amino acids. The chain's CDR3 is CASRRERRGEAFF. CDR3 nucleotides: TGTGCCAGCAGACGAGAGCGGAGAGGCGAAGCTTTCTTT.

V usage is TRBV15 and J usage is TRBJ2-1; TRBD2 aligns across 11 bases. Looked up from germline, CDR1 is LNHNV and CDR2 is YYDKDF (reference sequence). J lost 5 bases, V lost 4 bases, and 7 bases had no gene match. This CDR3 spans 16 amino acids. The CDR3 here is CATSTLPSGGNNEQFF. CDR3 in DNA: TGTGCCACCAGCACCCTCCCTAGCGGGGGGAACAATGAGCAGTTCTTC.

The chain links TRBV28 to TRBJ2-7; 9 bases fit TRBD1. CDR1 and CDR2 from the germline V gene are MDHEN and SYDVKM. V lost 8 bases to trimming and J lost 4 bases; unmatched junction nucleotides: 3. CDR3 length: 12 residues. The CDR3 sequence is CASGQGNYEQYF. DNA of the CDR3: TGTGCCAGCGGACAGGGGAATTACGAGCAGTACTTC.

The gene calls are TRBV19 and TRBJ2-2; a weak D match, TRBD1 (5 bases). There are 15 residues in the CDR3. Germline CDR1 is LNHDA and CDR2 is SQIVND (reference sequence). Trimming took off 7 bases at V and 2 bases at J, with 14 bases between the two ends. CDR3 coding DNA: TGTGCCAGTACCACAGGCCGGAGAAACACCGGGGAGCTGTTTTTT. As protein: CASTTGRRNTGELFF.

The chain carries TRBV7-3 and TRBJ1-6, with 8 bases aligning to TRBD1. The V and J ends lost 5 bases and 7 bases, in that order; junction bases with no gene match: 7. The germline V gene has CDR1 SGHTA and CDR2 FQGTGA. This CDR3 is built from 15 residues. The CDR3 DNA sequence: TGTGCCAGCAGCAGGCAGGGGGCTGGCAATTCACCCCTCCACTTT. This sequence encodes CASSRQGAGNSPLHF.